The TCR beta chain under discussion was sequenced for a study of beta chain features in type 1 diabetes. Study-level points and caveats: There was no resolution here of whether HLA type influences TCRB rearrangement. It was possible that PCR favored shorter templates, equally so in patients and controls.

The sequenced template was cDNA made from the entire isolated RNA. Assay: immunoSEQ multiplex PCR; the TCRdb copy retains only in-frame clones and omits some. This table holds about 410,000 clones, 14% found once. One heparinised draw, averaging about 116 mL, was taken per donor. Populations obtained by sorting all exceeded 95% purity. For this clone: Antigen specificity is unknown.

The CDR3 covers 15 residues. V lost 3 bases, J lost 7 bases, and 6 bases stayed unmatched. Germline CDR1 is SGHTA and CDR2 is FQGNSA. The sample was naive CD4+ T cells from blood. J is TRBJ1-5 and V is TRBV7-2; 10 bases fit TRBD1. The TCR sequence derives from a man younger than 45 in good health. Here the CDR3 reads CASSLGQGRWQPQHF. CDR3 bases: TGTGCCAGCAGCTTGGGACAGGGGAGATGGCAGCCCCAGCATTTT.